This T cell receptor (beta chain) was sequenced during a study of T cell repertoires in cytomegalovirus infection. Study at large: An indication of both CMV infection and matching HLA type came from public TCR beta signatures. Whole-study findings and limits: It was HLA-C-restricted CMV-specific TCR beta clonotypes that dominated the response ex vivo. The cumulative frequency of public TCR beta families distinguished individuals who carried CMV together with the relevant HLA.

TCRdb itself ran the reads through MiXCR, one entry per CDR3 protein. The sample holds 250,000 or so distinct CDR3 sequences; around an eighth are singletons and the top ten take roughly 1.7%. This clonotype was detected ten times or more. Its cognate antigen is unknown. The CDR3 has 13 residues. V was pared by 5 bases and J by 1 base, with 8 bases between. Germline V lookup: CDR1 SGHVS, CDR2 FNYEAQ. The clonotype was recovered from a human donor in good health (CMV status not recorded). Some clones in this sample may be carry-over from other donors' samples. The J gene is TRBJ1-1, the V gene TRBV7-6, with D perhaps matching TRBD1 (6 bases). Sequencing was done on a sample of PBMCs. The CDR3 spells CASSTDRNTEAFF. Here the CDR3 DNA reads TGTGCCAGCAGCACGGACAGGAACACTGAAGCTTTCTTT.